What follows are 8 T cell receptor beta chains derived from one specimen sequenced in a study of blood T cells in healthy people across ages. It was with a sample-barcoded 5' primer and a J-beta primer mix that a second PCR of roughly 7 to 11 cycles was run. MiXCR was run by TCRdb on the 5' RACE reads, yielding one entry per CDR3 protein. Of approximately 800,000 distinct CDR3 sequences in the sample, roughly 40% were seen once. Input material: blood. These TCRs come from a man aged 18 to 29 in good health.

This clonotype qualifies as medium-sized. The chain couples TRBV12-3 or TRBV12-4 to TRBJ2-4; D is tentatively TRBD1 or TRBD2 (5 bases each). CDR3 length equals 19 residues. Deletions cut 3 bases from V and 0 bases from J, with 21 bases between. This chain's CDR3 is CASSLGVYEGKRAKNIQYF. CDR3 coding DNA: TGTGCCAGCAGTTTGGGCGTCTATGAGGGGAAAAGAGCCAAAAACATTCAGTACTTC.

V is TRBV5-1 and J is TRBJ2-3; 11 positions match TRBD1. Germline V lookup: CDR1 SGHRS, CDR2 YFSETQ. The CDR3 extends over 14 amino acids. The V segment lost 7 bases and the J segment 2 bases; nucleotides outside the gene matches: 3. The CDR3, as DNA: TGCGCCAGCTTAGGACAGGGGGCCACAGATACGCAGTATTTT. Protein: CASLGQGATDTQYF.

This chain connects TRBV12-3 or TRBV12-4 to TRBJ2-3, with TRBD1 identical over 8 bases. There are 16 residues in the CDR3. Unmatched junction bases numbered 11, after V lost 6 bases and J lost 3 bases. The CDR3 DNA reads as TGTGCCAGCAGCCCTCAGGGGGCGCGGGTGACAGATACGCAGTATTTT. Its translation is CASSPQGARVTDTQYF.

This clonotype was seen only a few times. The chain couples TRBV6-5 to TRBJ1-1, with TRBD1 matching over 10 bases. CDR3 size: 15 residues. Germline V gene lookup returns CDR1 MNHEY and CDR2 SVGAGI. V lost 6 bases and J lost 5; bases outside the gene matches: 9. CDR3 sequence (DNA): TGTGCCAGCAGACCTATCGACAGGGGGCGGACTGAAGCTTTCTTT. It yields the protein CASRPIDRGRTEAFF.

Many counts were recorded for this clonotype. The chain's CDR3 is CASSQESRDEQFF. The CDR3 nucleotides read TGCGCCAGCAGCCAAGAGTCGAGGGATGAGCAGTTCTTC. This chain joins TRBV4-3 and TRBJ2-1; possibly TRBD2 for D (5 bases). From germline, CDR1 is LGHNA and CDR2 YSLEER. Trimming cost V 0 bases and J 8 bases, with 8 bases left between them. The CDR3 totals 13 residues.

The chain recombines TRBV20-1 with TRBJ2-7; D possibly corresponds to TRBD1 (5 bases). CDR1 is DFQATT, CDR2 SNEGSKA, per germline (reference sequence). This CDR3 region has 13 residues. The CDR3 is CSPRALSSYEQYF. CDR3 in DNA: TGCAGCCCCAGGGCACTGAGCTCCTACGAGCAGTACTTC.

The chain links TRBV20-1 to TRBJ2-2, with 7 bases that match TRBD2. J was trimmed by 7 bases and V by 1 base; bases with no gene match: 12. The CDR3 has 16 amino acids. The germline gives CDR1 DFQATT, CDR2 SNEGSKA (reference sequence). The CDR3 DNA is TGCAGTGCTAGAGCCCTAGGAGCGGGGTCTGGCGGGGAGCTGTTTTTT. Translated: CSARALGAGSGGELFF.

This chain links TRBV24-1 with TRBJ2-1; no reliable D call. V was shortened by 6 bases and J by 0 bases, with 11 bases between the two germline ends. This CDR3 is 15 amino acids long. The germline V gene encodes CDR1 KGHDR and CDR2 SFDVKD. CDR3: CATSSGRDSYNEQFF. CDR3 nucleotide sequence: TGTGCCACCAGTTCCGGCCGCGACTCCTACAATGAGCAGTTCTTC.